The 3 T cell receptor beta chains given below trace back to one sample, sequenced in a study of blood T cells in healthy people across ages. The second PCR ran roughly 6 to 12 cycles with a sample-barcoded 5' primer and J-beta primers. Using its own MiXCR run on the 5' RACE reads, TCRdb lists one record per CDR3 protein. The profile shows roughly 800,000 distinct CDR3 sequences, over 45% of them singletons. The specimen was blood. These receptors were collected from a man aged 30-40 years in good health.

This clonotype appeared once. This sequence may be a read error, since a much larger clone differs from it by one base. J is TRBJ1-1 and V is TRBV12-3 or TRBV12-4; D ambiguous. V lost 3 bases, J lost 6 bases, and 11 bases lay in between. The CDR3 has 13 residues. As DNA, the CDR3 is TGTGCCAGCAGTTTTCACGCGTTCGCTGAAGCTTTCTTT. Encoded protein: CASSFHAFAEAFF.

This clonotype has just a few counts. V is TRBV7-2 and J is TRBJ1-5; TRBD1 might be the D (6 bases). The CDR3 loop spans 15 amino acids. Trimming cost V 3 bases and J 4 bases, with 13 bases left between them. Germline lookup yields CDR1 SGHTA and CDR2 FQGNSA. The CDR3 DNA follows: TGTGCCAGCAGCTTGCAACAGGGACCTAATCAGCCCCAGCATTTT. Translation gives CASSLQQGPNQPQHF.

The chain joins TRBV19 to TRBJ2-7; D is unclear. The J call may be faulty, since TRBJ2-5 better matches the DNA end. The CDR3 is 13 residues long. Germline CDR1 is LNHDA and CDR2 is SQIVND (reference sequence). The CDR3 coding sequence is TGTGCCAGTAGTAACTTCCTAGGAGAGACCCAGTACTTC. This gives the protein CASSNFLGETQYF.